A selection of T cell receptor beta chains follows, all from one sample in a study of radiation and T cells in renal cell carcinoma. The assay was immunoSEQ multiplex PCR, and TCRdb's table has in-frame clones only and misses some. The sample includes some 150,000 clones, roughly 89% of them seen just once. The sample here was blood, taken from a patient whose treatment included radiotherapy and nephrectomy. The receptors were gathered from a woman aged 50 to 60 with renal cell carcinoma. Both conserved end residues are part of each CDR3. Fields, in order: J gene, V gene, clone size, D gene, CDR3 protein, CDR3 DNA. D genes are given only for firm matches. Clone size is shown for a subset of rows, as once, few, many or a class of expanded clone.

J gene: TRBJ2-5; V gene: TRBV6-1; clone size: -; D gene: TRBD2; CDR3 protein: CASSEWASGGQTQYF; CDR3 DNA: TGTGCCAGCAGTGAATGGGCTAGCGGGGGACAGACCCAGTACTTC
J gene: TRBJ2-1; V gene: TRBV18; clone size: -; D gene: -; CDR3 protein: CASSPRSDHEQFF; CDR3 DNA: TGTGCCAGCTCACCACGTAGCGATCATGAGCAGTTCTTC
J gene: TRBJ2-3; V gene: TRBV7-2; clone size: -; D gene: TRBD2; CDR3 protein: CASSPPGLAPDTQYF; CDR3 DNA: TGTGCCAGCAGCCCGCCGGGACTAGCACCAGATACGCAGTATTTT
J gene: TRBJ2-2; V gene: TRBV4-3; clone size: -; D gene: TRBD2; CDR3 protein: CASSPGLASLQTGELFF; CDR3 DNA: TGCGCCAGTTCACCGGGACTAGCATCTCTCCAGACCGGGGAGCTGTTTTTT
J gene: TRBJ2-2; V gene: TRBV7-6; clone size: -; D gene: -; CDR3 protein: CASSPSGGASGELFF; CDR3 DNA: TGTGCCAGCAGCCCTAGTGGGGGGGCCTCCGGGGAGCTGTTTTTT
J gene: TRBJ1-5; V gene: TRBV7-8; clone size: -; D gene: -; CDR3 protein: CASSSAGVVIHQPQHF; CDR3 DNA: TGTGCCAGCAGCTCCGCAGGGGTAGTGATTCATCAGCCCCAGCATTTT
J gene: TRBJ2-3; V gene: TRBV19; clone size: -; D gene: TRBD1; CDR3 protein: CASSRTGGTDTQYF; CDR3 DNA: TGTGCCAGTAGTAGGACAGGGGGCACAGATACGCAGTATTTT
J gene: TRBJ1-5; V gene: TRBV19; clone size: -; D gene: TRBD1; CDR3 protein: CASRIDRGSNQPQHF; CDR3 DNA: TGTGCCAGTAGGATAGACAGGGGTAGCAATCAGCCCCAGCATTTT
J gene: TRBJ2-1; V gene: TRBV2; clone size: -; D gene: -; CDR3 protein: CASSGVWANEQFF; CDR3 DNA: TGTGCCAGCAGTGGAGTGTGGGCAAATGAGCAGTTCTTC
J gene: TRBJ1-3; V gene: TRBV10-3; clone size: -; D gene: -; CDR3 protein: CAISEEGGSGNTIYF; CDR3 DNA: TGTGCCATCAGTGAGGAAGGGGGCTCTGGAAACACCATATATTTT
J gene: TRBJ2-5; V gene: TRBV4-1; clone size: once; D gene: TRBD2; CDR3 protein: CASSQRRTATSGGGETQYF; CDR3 DNA: TGCGCCAGCAGCCAAAGGCGGACGGCGACTAGCGGGGGGGGAGAGACCCAGTACTTC
J gene: TRBJ1-5; V gene: TRBV30; clone size: -; D gene: -; CDR3 protein: CAWRTGRGPQHF; CDR3 DNA: TGTGCCTGGAGGACGGGGAGAGGGCCCCAGCATTTT
J gene: TRBJ2-4; V gene: TRBV7-9; clone size: many; D gene: -; CDR3 protein: CASSMPGTLGNIQYF; CDR3 DNA: TGTGCCAGCAGCATGCCCGGGACCCTTGGAAACATTCAGTACTTC
J gene: TRBJ2-3; V gene: TRBV10-3; clone size: -; D gene: -; CDR3 protein: CAISPGLSTDTQYF; CDR3 DNA: TGTGCCATCAGTCCGGGACTCAGCACAGATACGCAGTATTTT
J gene: TRBJ1-2; V gene: TRBV29-1; clone size: once; D gene: -; CDR3 protein: CSVEEGNYGYTF; CDR3 DNA: TGCAGCGTTGAAGAAGGGAACTATGGCTACACCTTC
J gene: TRBJ2-2; V gene: TRBV4-2; clone size: -; D gene: TRBD1; CDR3 protein: CASSLTGGTGELFF; CDR3 DNA: TGTGCCAGCAGCCTGACAGGGGGGACCGGGGAGCTGTTTTTT
J gene: TRBJ1-3; V gene: TRBV7-9; clone size: -; D gene: -; CDR3 protein: CASRTGISGNTIYF; CDR3 DNA: TGTGCCAGCAGGACGGGGATTTCTGGAAACACCATATATTTT
J gene: TRBJ1-1; V gene: TRBV12-5; clone size: -; D gene: -; CDR3 protein: CASGLGGLKEAFF; CDR3 DNA: TGTGCTAGTGGTTTAGGAGGGCTTAAAGAAGCTTTCTTT
J gene: TRBJ1-2; V gene: TRBV6-5; clone size: -; D gene: TRBD1; CDR3 protein: CASTSSGQGRAYGYTF; CDR3 DNA: TGTGCCAGCACTTCCTCAGGACAGGGTCGGGCCTATGGCTACACCTTC
J gene: TRBJ1-4; V gene: TRBV5-6; clone size: -; D gene: TRBD1; CDR3 protein: CASSRYPGTGSGEKLFF; CDR3 DNA: TGTGCCAGCAGCCGCTACCCCGGGACAGGGAGCGGTGAAAAACTGTTTTTT
J gene: TRBJ2-1; V gene: TRBV5-4; clone size: -; D gene: -; CDR3 protein: CASSVSGYNEQFF; CDR3 DNA: TGTGCCAGCAGCGTCAGTGGCTACAATGAGCAGTTCTTC
J gene: TRBJ1-5; V gene: TRBV10-2; clone size: -; D gene: TRBD1; CDR3 protein: CASRQDRGLSNQPQHF; CDR3 DNA: TGCGCCAGCAGGCAAGACAGGGGACTAAGCAATCAGCCCCAGCATTTT
J gene: TRBJ1-3; V gene: TRBV18; clone size: -; D gene: TRBD1; CDR3 protein: CASRQGDSGNTIYF; CDR3 DNA: TGTGCCAGCCGACAGGGAGACTCTGGAAACACCATATATTTT
J gene: TRBJ1-1; V gene: TRBV28; clone size: -; D gene: -; CDR3 protein: CASSLGTYTEAFF; CDR3 DNA: TGTGCCAGCAGTTTGGGGACTTACACTGAAGCTTTCTTT
J gene: TRBJ2-5; V gene: TRBV19; clone size: -; D gene: -; CDR3 protein: CASSMKETQYF; CDR3 DNA: TGTGCCAGTAGTATGAAGGAGACCCAGTACTTC
J gene: TRBJ2-3; V gene: TRBV4-1; clone size: -; D gene: TRBD2; CDR3 protein: CASSHPPSGATDTQYF; CDR3 DNA: TGCGCCAGCAGCCATCCCCCTAGCGGGGCCACAGATACGCAGTATTTT
J gene: TRBJ2-5; V gene: TRBV7-3; clone size: -; D gene: TRBD2; CDR3 protein: CASSLDTSGGLGTQYF; CDR3 DNA: TGTGCCAGCAGCTTAGATACTAGCGGGGGGCTCGGGACCCAGTACTTC
J gene: TRBJ2-5; V gene: TRBV5-6; clone size: -; D gene: -; CDR3 protein: CASSLWGGRETQYF; CDR3 DNA: TGTGCCAGCAGCTTGTGGGGAGGACGAGAGACCCAGTACTTC
J gene: TRBJ1-4; V gene: TRBV19; clone size: once; D gene: -; CDR3 protein: CASSPLGQEKLFF; CDR3 DNA: TGTGCCAGTAGTCCTCTGGGCCAGGAAAAACTGTTTTTT
J gene: TRBJ1-5; V gene: TRBV6-1; clone size: -; D gene: TRBD1; CDR3 protein: CASSEFVTGAHQPQHF; CDR3 DNA: TGTGCCAGCAGTGAATTCGTGACAGGGGCACATCAGCCCCAGCATTTT
J gene: TRBJ2-2; V gene: TRBV19; clone size: -; D gene: TRBD1; CDR3 protein: CASSTIPGQGSGELFF; CDR3 DNA: TGTGCCAGTAGTACTATCCCGGGACAGGGATCCGGGGAGCTGTTTTTT
J gene: TRBJ1-1; V gene: TRBV2; clone size: -; D gene: -; CDR3 protein: CASSTGPGEGEAFF; CDR3 DNA: TGTGCCAGCAGCACAGGACCTGGGGAGGGTGAAGCTTTCTTT
J gene: TRBJ1-5; V gene: TRBV9; clone size: -; D gene: -; CDR3 protein: CASSVGPGAENQPQHF; CDR3 DNA: TGTGCCAGCAGCGTAGGGCCAGGGGCAGAAAATCAGCCCCAGCATTTT
J gene: TRBJ2-7; V gene: TRBV25-1; clone size: -; D gene: -; CDR3 protein: CASSEWNEGHHEQYF; CDR3 DNA: TGTGCCAGCAGTGAGTGGAATGAGGGACACCACGAGCAGTACTTC
J gene: TRBJ2-2; V gene: TRBV6-5; clone size: -; D gene: TRBD1; CDR3 protein: CASSYWDRRAGELFF; CDR3 DNA: TGTGCCAGCAGTTACTGGGACAGGAGAGCCGGGGAGCTGTTTTTT
J gene: TRBJ1-6; V gene: TRBV5-1; clone size: -; D gene: -; CDR3 protein: CASTVDGQRNNSPLHF; CDR3 DNA: TGCGCCAGCACGGTAGATGGGCAGCGTAATAATTCACCCCTCCACTTT
J gene: TRBJ2-7; V gene: TRBV19; clone size: -; D gene: -; CDR3 protein: CASSIQGVNYEQYF; CDR3 DNA: TGTGCCAGTAGTATCCAGGGAGTGAACTACGAGCAGTACTTC
J gene: TRBJ1-6; V gene: TRBV9; clone size: -; D gene: -; CDR3 protein: CASSVGKSLGGSPLHF; CDR3 DNA: TGTGCCAGCAGCGTAGGGAAATCTCTGGGGGGTTCACCCCTCCACTTT
J gene: TRBJ2-7; V gene: TRBV5-6; clone size: -; D gene: -; CDR3 protein: CASSLRAGINEQYF; CDR3 DNA: TGTGCCAGCAGCTTGAGGGCAGGGATCAACGAGCAGTACTTC
J gene: TRBJ1-2; V gene: TRBV21-1; clone size: -; D gene: -; CDR3 protein: CASSKGDTHGYTF; CDR3 DNA: TGTGCCAGCAGCAAAGGGGACACACATGGCTACACCTTC
J gene: TRBJ1-4; V gene: TRBV7-9; clone size: -; D gene: TRBD1; CDR3 protein: CASSLGQGATNEKLFF; CDR3 DNA: TGTGCCAGCAGCTTGGGACAGGGGGCAACTAATGAAAAACTGTTTTTT
J gene: TRBJ2-3; V gene: TRBV7-9; clone size: -; D gene: TRBD1; CDR3 protein: CASSLRTGADTQYF; CDR3 DNA: TGTGCCAGCAGCTTGCGGACAGGGGCAGATACGCAGTATTTT
J gene: TRBJ1-1; V gene: TRBV15; clone size: once; D gene: -; CDR3 protein: CATSKGHGSNTEAFF; CDR3 DNA: TGTGCCACCAGCAAGGGACACGGATCGAACACTGAAGCTTTCTTT